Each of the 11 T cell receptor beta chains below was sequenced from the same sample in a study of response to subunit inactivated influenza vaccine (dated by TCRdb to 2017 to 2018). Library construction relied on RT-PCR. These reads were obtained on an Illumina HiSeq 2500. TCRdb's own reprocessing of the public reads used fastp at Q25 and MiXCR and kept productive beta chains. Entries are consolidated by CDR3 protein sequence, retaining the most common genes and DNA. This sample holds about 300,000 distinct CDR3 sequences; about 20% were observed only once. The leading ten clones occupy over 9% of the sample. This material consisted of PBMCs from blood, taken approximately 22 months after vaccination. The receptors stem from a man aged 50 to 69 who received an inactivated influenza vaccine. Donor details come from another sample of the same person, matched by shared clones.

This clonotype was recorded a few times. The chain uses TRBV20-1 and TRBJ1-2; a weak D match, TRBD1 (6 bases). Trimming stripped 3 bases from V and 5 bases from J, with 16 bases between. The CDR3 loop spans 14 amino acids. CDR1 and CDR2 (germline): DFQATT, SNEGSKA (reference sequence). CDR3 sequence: CSASVQGMGYGYTF. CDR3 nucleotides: TGCAGTGCTAGTGTGCAGGGGATGGGGTATGGCTACACCTTC.

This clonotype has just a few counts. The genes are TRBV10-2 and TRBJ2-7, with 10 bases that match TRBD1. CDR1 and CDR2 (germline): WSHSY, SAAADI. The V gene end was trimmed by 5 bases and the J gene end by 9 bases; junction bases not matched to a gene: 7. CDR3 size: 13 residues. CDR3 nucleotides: TGCGCCAGCAGTAACGGGGACAGGGGTGGGCAGTACTTC. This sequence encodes CASSNGDRGGQYF.

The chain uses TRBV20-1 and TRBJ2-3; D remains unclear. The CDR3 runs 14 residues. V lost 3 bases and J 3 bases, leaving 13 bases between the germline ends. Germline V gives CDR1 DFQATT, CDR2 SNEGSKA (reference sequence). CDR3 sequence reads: CSARGVISTDTQYF. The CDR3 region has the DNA TGCAGTGCTAGGGGTGTTATCAGTACAGATACGCAGTATTTT.

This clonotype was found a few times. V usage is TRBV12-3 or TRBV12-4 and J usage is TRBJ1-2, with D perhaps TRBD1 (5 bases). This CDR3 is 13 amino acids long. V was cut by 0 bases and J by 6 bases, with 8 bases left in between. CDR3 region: CASSLAGTHGYTF. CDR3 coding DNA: TGTGCCAGCAGTTTAGCGGGGACTCATGGCTACACCTTC.

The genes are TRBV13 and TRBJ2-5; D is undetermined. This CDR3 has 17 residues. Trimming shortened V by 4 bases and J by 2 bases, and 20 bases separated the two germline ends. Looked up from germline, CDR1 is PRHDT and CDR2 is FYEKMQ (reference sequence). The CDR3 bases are TGTGCCAGCAGCTCCACAACACTCTCTGGCCGTCAAGAGACCCAGTACTTC. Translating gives CASSSTTLSGRQETQYF.

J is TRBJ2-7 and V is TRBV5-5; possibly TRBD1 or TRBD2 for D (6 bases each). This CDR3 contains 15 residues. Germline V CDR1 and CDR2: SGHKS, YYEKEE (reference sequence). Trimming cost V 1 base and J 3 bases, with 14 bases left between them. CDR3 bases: TGTGCCAGCAGCTTGTCGGCAGGGGACTTCTACGAGCAGTACTTC. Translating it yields CASSLSAGDFYEQYF.

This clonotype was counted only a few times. This CDR3 reads CASSLAWSPAGYTF. The CDR3 nucleotides read TGTGCCAGCAGCTTAGCTTGGTCCCCGGCTGGCTACACCTTC. The rearrangement uses TRBV7-9 and TRBJ1-2; D is unresolved. CDR1 is SEHNR and CDR2 is FQNEAQ in the germline V gene (reference sequence). This CDR3 spans 14 amino acids. The V end was cut by 0 bases, the J end by 7 bases, with 12 bases between.

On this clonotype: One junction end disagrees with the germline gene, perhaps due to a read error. CDR3 in amino acids: CASSQAVYEQYF. DNA for the CDR3: TGTGCCAGCAGTCAAGCGGTCTACGAGCAGTACTTC. The chain recombines TRBV6-1 with TRBJ2-7, with a possible D match to TRBD2 (5 bases). In germline, CDR1 is MNHNS, CDR2 SASEGT. The CDR3 runs to 12 residues.

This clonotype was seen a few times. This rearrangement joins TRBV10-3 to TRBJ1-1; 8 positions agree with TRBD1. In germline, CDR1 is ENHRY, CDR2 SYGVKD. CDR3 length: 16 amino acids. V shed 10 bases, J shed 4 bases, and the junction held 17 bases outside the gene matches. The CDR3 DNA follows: TGTGCCACCATCCGAGTCAGGGGGCTGGAGAGCACTGAAGCTTTCTTT. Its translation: CATIRVRGLESTEAFF.

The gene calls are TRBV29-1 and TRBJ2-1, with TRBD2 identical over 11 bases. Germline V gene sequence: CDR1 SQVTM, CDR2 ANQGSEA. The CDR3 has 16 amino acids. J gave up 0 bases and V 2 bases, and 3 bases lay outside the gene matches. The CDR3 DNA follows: TGCAGCGTTGAACCGGGACTAGCGGACTCCTACAATGAGCAGTTCTTC. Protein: CSVEPGLADSYNEQFF.

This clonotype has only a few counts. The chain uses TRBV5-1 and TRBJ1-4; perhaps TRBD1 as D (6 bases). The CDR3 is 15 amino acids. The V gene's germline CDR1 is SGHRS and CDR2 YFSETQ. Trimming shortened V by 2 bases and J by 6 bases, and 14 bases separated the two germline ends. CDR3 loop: CASSFGGGADEKLFF. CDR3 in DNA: TGCGCCAGCAGCTTCGGGGGGGGCGCCGATGAAAAACTGTTTTTT.